This T cell receptor beta chain was identified during a study of persistence of HIV-infected CD4 T cells. As regards this clone: What it recognizes is unknown.

This was the immunoSEQ version 4 assay in survey mode. Method: immunoSEQ multiplex PCR; TCRdb's copy keeps in-frame clones and lacks some. The sample has fewer than 35,000 clones, 82% seen once. Trimming took off 2 bases at V and 1 base at J, with 8 bases between the two ends. Germline V gene lookup returns CDR1 LGHNT and CDR2 FRNRAP. The CDR3 spans 14 residues. Cells were stimulated with CMV-infected fibroblast lysates at 8 to 10 ug/mL. CD40L-negative CD69-negative CD45RO-high memory CD4+ T cells were sorted as populations depleted of antigen-responding cells. The origin of this receptor is an adult man with HIV who was CMV-seropositive. The sample consisted of CD4+ T cells sorted from PBMCs after approximately 18-hour stimulation, taken from a patient who received antiretroviral therapy. The V and J genes are TRBV12-5 and TRBJ1-1; D gene ambiguous. The CDR3 region is CASGLWVRNTEAFF. The CDR3 bases are TGTGCTAGTGGTTTGTGGGTGAGGAACACTGAAGCTTTCTTT.